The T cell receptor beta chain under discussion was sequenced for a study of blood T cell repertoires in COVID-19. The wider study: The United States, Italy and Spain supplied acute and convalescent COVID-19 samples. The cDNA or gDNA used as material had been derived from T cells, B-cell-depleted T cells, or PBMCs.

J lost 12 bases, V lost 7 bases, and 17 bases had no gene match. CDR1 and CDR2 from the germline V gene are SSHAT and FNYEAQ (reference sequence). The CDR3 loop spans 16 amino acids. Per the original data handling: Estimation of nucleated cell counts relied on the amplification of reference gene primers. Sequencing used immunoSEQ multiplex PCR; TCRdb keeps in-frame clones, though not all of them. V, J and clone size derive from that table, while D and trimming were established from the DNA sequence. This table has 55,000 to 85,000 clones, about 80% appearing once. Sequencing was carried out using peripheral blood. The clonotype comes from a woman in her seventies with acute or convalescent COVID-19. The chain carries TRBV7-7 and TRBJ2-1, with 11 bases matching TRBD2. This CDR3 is CASNLPRLAGGWVQFF. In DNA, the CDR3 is TGTGCCAGCAACCTCCCCCGTCTAGCGGGGGGATGGGTGCAGTTCTTC.